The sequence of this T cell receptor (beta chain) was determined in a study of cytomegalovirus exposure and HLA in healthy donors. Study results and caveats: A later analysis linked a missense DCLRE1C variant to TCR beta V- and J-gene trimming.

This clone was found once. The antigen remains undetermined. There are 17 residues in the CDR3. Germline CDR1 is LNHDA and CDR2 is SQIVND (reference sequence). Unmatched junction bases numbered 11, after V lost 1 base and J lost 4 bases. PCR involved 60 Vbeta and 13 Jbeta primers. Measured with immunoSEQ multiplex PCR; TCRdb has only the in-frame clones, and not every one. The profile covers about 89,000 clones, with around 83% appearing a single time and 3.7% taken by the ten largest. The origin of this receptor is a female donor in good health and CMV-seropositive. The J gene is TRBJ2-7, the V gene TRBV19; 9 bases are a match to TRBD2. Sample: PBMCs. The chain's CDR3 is CASSIVGPSGVQYEQYF. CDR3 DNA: TGTGCCAGTAGTATAGTTGGTCCTAGCGGGGTCCAATACGAGCAGTACTTC.